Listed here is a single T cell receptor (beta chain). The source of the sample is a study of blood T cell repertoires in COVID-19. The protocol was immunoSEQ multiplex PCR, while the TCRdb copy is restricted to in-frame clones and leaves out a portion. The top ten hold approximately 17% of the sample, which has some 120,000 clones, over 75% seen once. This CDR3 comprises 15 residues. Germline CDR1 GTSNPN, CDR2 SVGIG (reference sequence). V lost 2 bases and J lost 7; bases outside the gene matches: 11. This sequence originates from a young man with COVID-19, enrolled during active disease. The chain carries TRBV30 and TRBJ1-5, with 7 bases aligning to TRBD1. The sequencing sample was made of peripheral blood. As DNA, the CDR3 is TGTGCCTGGAGTCTACATCCGACAGGGATGCAGCCCCAGCATTTT. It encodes CAWSLHPTGMQPQHF. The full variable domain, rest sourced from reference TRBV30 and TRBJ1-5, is SQTIHQWPATLVQPVGSPLSLECTVEGTSNPNLYWYRQAAGRGLQLLFYSVGIGQISSEVPQNLSASRPQDRQFILSSKKLLLSDSGFYLCAWSLHPTGMQPQHFGDGTRLSIL.